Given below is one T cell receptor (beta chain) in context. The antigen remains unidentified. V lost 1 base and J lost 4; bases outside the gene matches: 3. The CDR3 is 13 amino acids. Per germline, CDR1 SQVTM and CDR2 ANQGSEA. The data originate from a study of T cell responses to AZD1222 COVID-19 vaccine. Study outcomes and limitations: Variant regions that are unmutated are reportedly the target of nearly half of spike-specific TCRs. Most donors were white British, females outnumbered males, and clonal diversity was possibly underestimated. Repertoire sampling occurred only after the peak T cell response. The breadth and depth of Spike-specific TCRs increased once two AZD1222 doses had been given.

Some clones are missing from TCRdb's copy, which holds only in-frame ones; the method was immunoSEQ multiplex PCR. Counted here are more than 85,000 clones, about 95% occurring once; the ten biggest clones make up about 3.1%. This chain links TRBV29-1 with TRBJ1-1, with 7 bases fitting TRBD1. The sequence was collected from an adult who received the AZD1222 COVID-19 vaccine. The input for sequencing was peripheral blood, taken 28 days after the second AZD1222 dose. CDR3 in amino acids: CSVEGQGVTEAFF. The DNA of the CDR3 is TGCAGCGTTGAAGGGCAGGGGGTCACTGAAGCTTTCTTT.